This TCR beta chain was profiled in a study of beta chain features in type 1 diabetes. Study results and caveats: Naive, central memory and Treg TCRB repertoires appeared more alike in patients than in healthy donors. Shortening that was moderate but significant affected the TCRB CDR3s of Type 1 diabetes patients in all four CD4+ subsets. The study found fewer insertions and more deletions at VDJ junctions in type 1 diabetes patients.

With regard to this clone: Its cognate antigen is unknown.

Sampling consisted of one heparinised blood draw per donor, averaging around 100 mL. All sorted populations exceeded 98% purity. cDNA synthesis used the whole RNA isolate, giving expressed TCRB sequences. The data were produced by immunoSEQ multiplex PCR, yet TCRdb's version contains in-frame clones alone and is incomplete. The sample lists approximately 160,000 clones, 10% occurring once. The CDR3 is made up of 13 amino acids. CDR1 is MDHEN, CDR2 SYDVKM, per germline. V lost 4 bases, J lost 5 bases, and 10 bases lay in between. This sequence originates from a man aged 25 to 40 with type 1 diabetes. Sequenced sample: central memory CD4+ T cells from blood. This sequence joins TRBV28 and TRBJ2-3, with D perhaps matching TRBD2 (6 bases). The CDR3 is CASSYGGRDTQYF. The DNA of the CDR3 is TGTGCCAGCAGTTACGGAGGGAGAGATACGCAGTATTTT. Full variable domain (remainder filled in from reference TRBV28 and TRBJ2-3): DVKVTQSSRYLVKRTGEKVFLECVQDMDHENMFWYRQDPGLGLRLIYFSYDVKMKEKGDIPEGYSVSREKKERFSLILESASTNQTSMYLCASSYGGRDTQYFGPGTRLTVL.